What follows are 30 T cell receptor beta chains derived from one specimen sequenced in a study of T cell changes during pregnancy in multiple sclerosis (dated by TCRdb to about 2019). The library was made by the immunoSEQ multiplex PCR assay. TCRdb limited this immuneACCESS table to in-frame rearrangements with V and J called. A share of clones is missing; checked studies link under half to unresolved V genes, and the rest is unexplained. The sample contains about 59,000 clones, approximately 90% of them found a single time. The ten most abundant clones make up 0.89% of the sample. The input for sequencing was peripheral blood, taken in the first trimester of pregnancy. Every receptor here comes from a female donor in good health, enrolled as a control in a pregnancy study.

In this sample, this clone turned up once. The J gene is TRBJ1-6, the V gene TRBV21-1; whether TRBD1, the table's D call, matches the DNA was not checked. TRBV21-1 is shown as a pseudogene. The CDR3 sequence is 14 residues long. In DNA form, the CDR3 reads TGTGCCAGCAGCCCCGGGACAGGGGGTCCACCCCTCCACTTT. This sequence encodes CASSPGTGGPPLHF.

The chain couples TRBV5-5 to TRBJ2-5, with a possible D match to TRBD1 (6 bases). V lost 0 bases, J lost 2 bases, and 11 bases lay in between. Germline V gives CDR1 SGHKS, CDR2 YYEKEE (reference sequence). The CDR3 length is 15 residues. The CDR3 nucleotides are TGTGCCAGCAGCTTGGCCAGGGGTTGGCAAGAGACCCAGTACTTC. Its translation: CASSLARGWQETQYF.

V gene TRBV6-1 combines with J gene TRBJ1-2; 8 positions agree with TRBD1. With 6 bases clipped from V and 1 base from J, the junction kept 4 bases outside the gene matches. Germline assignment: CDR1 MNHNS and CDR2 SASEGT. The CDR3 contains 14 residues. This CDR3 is CASRETGGNYGYTF. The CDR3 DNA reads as TGTGCCAGCAGAGAAACAGGGGGTAACTATGGCTACACCTTC.

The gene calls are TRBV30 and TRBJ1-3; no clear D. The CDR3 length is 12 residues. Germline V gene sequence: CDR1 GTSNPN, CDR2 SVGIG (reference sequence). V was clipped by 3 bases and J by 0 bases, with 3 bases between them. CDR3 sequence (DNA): TGTGCCTGGAGACACTCTGGAAACACCATATATTTT. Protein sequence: CAWRHSGNTIYF.

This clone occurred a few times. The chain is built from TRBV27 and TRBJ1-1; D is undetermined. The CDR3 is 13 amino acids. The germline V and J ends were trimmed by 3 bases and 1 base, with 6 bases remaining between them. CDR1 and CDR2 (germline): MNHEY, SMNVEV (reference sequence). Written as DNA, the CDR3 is TGTGCCAGCAGTTTCACACAGAACACTGAAGCTTTCTTT. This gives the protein CASSFTQNTEAFF.

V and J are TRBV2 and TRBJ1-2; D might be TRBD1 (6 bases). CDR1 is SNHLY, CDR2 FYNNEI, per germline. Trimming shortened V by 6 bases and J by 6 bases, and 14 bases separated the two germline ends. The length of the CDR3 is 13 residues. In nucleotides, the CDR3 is TGTGCCAGCAGCGAACAGGGACTTGATGGCTACACCTTC. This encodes CASSEQGLDGYTF.

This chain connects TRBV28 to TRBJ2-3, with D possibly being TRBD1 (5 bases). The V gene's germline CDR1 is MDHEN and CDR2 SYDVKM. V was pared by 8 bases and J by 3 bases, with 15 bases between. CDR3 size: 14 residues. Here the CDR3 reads CASSGTGTTDTQYF. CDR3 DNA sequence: TGTGCCAGCTCCGGAACAGGAACAACAGATACGCAGTATTTT. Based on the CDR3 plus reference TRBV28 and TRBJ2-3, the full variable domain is DVKVTQSSRYLVKRTGEKVFLECVQDMDHENMFWYRQDPGLGLRLIYFSYDVKMKEKGDIPEGYSVSREKKERFSLILESASTNQTSMYLCASSGTGTTDTQYFGPGTRLTVL.

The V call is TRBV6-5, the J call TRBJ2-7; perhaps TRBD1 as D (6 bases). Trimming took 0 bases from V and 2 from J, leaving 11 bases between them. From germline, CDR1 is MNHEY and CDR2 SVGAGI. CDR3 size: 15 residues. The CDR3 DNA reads TGTGCCAGCAGTTACTCGAGTTCAGGGGCCTACGAGCAGTACTTC. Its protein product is CASSYSSSGAYEQYF.

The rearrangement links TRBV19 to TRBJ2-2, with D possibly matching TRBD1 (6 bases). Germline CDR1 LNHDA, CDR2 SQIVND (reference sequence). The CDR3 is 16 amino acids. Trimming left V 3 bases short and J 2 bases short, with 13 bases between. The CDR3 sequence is CASSMSQGLNTGELFF. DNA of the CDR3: TGTGCCAGTAGTATGTCCCAGGGGCTTAACACCGGGGAGCTGTTTTTT.

CDR3 DNA: TGTGCCAGCAGCGCCCCATCGGGTAGCTTAGAGACCCAGTACTTC. It encodes CASSAPSGSLETQYF. The V and J genes are TRBV9 and TRBJ2-5; D gene uncertain. Per germline, CDR1 SGDLS and CDR2 YYNGEE. V was pared by 3 bases and J by 4 bases, with 16 bases between. The CDR3 runs to 15 residues.

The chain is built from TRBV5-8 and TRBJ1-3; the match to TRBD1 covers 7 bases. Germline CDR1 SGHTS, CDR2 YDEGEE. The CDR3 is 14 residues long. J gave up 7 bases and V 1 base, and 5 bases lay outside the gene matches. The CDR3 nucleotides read TGTGCCAGCAGCTTGCGGACAGGTGGGAACACCATATATTTT. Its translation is CASSLRTGGNTIYF.

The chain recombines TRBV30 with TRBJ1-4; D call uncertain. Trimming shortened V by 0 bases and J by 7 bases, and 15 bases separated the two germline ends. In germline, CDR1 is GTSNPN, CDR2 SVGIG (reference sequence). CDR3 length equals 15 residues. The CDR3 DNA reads TGTGCCTGGAGTGTACATTCGGGGTGGAGTGAAAAACTGTTTTTT. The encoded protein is CAWSVHSGWSEKLFF.

The CDR3 spells CASSQDRVGFQPQHF. CDR3 nucleotides: TGTGCCAGCAGCCAGGACAGGGTGGGTTTTCAGCCCCAGCATTTT. The chain combines TRBV5-8 with TRBJ1-5; TRBD1 aligns across 8 bases. Germline trimming cut 4 bases from V and 6 bases from J; bases unmatched to any gene: 9. CDR3 size: 15 residues. Germline lookup yields CDR1 SGHTS and CDR2 YDEGEE.

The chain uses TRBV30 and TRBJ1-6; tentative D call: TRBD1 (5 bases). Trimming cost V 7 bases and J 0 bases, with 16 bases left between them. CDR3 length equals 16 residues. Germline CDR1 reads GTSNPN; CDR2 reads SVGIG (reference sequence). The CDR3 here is CASRGGSSSYNSPLHF. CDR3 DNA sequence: TGTGCCTCCCGGGGGGGGTCAAGCTCCTATAATTCACCCCTCCACTTT.

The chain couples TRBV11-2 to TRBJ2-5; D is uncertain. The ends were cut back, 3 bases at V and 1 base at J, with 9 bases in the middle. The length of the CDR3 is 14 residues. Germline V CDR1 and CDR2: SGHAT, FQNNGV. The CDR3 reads CASSFTGSQETQYF. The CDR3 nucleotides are TGTGCCAGCAGCTTCACCGGGTCCCAAGAGACCCAGTACTTC.

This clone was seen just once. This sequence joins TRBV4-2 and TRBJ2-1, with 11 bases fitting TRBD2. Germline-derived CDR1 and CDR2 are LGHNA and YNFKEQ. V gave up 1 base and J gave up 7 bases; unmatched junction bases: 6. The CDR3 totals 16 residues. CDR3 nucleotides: TGTGCCAGCAGCCAAGTTAGCGGGGGGGTAAATAATGAGCAGTTCTTC. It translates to CASSQVSGGVNNEQFF.

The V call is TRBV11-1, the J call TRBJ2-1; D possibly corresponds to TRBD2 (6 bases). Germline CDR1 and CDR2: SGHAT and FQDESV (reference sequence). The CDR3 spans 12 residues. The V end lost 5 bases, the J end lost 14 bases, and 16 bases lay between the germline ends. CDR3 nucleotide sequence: TGTGCCAGCAGCGATCGGGGGTCCTCAGAGTTCTTC. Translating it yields CASSDRGSSEFF.

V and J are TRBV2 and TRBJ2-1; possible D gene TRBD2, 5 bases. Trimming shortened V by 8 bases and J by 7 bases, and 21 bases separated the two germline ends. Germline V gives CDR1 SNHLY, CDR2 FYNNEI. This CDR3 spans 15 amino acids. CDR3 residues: CASCLLPGSRNEQFF. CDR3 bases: TGTGCCAGCTGCCTCCTGCCGGGGTCCCGGAATGAGCAGTTCTTC.

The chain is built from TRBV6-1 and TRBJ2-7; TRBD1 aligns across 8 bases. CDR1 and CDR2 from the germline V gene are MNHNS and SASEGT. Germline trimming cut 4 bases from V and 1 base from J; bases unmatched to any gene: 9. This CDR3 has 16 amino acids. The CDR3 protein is CASSVPRQGASYEQYF. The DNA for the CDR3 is TGTGCCAGCAGTGTGCCCCGTCAGGGGGCGTCCTACGAGCAGTACTTC.

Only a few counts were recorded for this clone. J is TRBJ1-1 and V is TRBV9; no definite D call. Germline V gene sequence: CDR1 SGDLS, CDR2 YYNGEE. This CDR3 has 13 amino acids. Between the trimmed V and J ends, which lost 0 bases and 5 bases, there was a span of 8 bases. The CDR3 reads CASSVGRRTEAFF. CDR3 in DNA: TGTGCCAGCAGCGTAGGCCGGAGGACTGAAGCTTTCTTT.

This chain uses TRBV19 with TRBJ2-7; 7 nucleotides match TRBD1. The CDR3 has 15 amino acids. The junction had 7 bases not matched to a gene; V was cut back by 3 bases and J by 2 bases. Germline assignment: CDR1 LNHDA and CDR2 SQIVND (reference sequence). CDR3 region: CASSMSGQGAYEQYF. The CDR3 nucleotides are TGTGCCAGTAGTATGTCTGGGCAGGGGGCCTACGAGCAGTACTTC.

The CDR3 sequence: CAWSGPRAPLHF. Here the CDR3 DNA reads TGTGCCTGGAGCGGCCCTCGGGCACCCCTCCACTTT. The chain couples TRBV30 to TRBJ1-6; D gene uncertain. This CDR3 has 12 residues. Per the germline V gene, CDR1 is GTSNPN and CDR2 is SVGIG (reference sequence). The germline V and J ends were trimmed by 3 bases and 11 bases, with 11 bases remaining between them.

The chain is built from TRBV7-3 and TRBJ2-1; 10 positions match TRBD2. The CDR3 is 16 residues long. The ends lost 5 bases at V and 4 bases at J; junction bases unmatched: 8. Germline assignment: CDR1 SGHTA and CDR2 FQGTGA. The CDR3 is CASSPYASGGYNEQFF. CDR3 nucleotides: TGTGCCAGCAGCCCATATGCTAGCGGGGGATACAATGAGCAGTTCTTC. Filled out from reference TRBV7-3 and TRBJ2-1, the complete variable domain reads GAGVSQTPSNKVTEKGKYVELRCDPISGHTALYWYRQSLGQGPEFLIYFQGTGAADDSGLPNDRFFAVRPEGSVSTLKIQRTERGDSAVYLCASSPYASGGYNEQFFGPGTRLTVL.

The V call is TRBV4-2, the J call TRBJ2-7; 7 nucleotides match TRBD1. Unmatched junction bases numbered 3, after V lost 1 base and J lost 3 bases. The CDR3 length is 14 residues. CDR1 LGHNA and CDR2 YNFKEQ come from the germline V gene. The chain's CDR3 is CASSQGDRYYEQYF. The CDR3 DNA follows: TGTGCCAGCAGCCAAGGGGACAGATACTACGAGCAGTACTTC.

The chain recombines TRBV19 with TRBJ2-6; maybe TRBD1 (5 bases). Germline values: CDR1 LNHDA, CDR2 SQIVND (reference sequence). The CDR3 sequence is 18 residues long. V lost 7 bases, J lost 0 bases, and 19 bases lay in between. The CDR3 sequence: CASTSGQGSSSGANVLTF. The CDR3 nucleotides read TGTGCCAGTACCTCGGGTCAGGGCTCTAGCTCTGGGGCCAACGTCCTGACTTTC.

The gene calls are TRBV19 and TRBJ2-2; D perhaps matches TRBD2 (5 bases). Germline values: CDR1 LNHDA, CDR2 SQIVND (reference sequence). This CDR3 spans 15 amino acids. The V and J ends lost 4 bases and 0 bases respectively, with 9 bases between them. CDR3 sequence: CASSKGLANTGELFF. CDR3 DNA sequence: TGTGCCAGTAGTAAAGGACTTGCGAACACCGGGGAGCTGTTTTTT.

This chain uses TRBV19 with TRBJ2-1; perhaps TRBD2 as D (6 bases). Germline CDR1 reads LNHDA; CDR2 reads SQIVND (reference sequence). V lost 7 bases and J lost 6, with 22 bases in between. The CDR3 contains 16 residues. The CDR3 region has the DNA TGTGCCAGTATGGCGCTTAGCGGCCCTACTAGCAATGAGCAGTTCTTC. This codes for CASMALSGPTSNEQFF.

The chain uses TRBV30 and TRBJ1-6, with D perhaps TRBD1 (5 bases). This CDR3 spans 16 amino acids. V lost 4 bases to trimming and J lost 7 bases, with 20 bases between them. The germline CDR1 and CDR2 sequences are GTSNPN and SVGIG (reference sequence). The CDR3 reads CAWTPNRGLRNSPLHF. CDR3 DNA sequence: TGTGCCTGGACTCCCAACCGGGGACTCAGGAATTCACCCCTCCACTTT. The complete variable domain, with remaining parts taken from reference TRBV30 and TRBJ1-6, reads SQTIHQWPATLVQPVGSPLSLECTVEGTSNPNLYWYRQAAGRGLQLLFYSVGIGQISSEVPQNLSASRPQDRQFILSSKKLLLSDSGFYLCAWTPNRGLRNSPLHFGNGTRLTVT.

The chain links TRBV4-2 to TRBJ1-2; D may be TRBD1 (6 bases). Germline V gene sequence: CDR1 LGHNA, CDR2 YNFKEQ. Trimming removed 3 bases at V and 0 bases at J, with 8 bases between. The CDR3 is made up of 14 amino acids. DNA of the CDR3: TGTGCCAGCAGCCATCGGGACACTAACTATGGCTACACCTTC. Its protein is CASSHRDTNYGYTF.

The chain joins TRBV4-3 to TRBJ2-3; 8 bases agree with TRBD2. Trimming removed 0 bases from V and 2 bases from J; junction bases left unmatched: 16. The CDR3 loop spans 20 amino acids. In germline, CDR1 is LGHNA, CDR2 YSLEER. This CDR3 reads CASSQDGWRGATHSTDTQYF. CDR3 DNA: TGCGCCAGCAGCCAAGATGGCTGGCGGGGGGCTACACACTCCACAGATACGCAGTATTTT.